Each of the 14 T cell receptor beta chains below was sequenced from the same sample in a study of blood T cell repertoires in COVID-19. The table came from immunoSEQ multiplex PCR; TCRdb's copy has only in-frame clones and leaves some out. This sample has 300,000 to 400,000 clones, with roughly 90% found just once. The sample was PBMCs or T cells enriched from blood (not recorded which). The receptors stem from a woman aged 25 to 45 with acute COVID-19.

The V gene is TRBV27, the J gene TRBJ1-2; 7 bases align to TRBD1. The CDR3 is 14 amino acids. V trimming: 3 bases; J trimming: 4 bases; junction bases outside the gene matches: 5. CDR1 MNHEY and CDR2 SMNVEV come from the germline V gene (reference sequence). The CDR3 DNA is TGTGCCAGCAGTTTTCAGGGGGTGGGCTATGGCTACACCTTC. Translation: CASSFQGVGYGYTF.

This clone appeared a single time. V gene TRBV27 combines with J gene TRBJ2-1; D ambiguous. Trimming removed 3 bases at V and 5 bases at J, with 5 bases between. Germline CDR1 reads MNHEY; CDR2 reads SMNVEV (reference sequence). This CDR3 region has 12 residues. CDR3 region: CASSFRNNEQFF. The CDR3 DNA sequence: TGTGCCAGCAGTTTTCGTAACAATGAGCAGTTCTTC.

Only one count was recorded for this clone. The rearrangement joins TRBV10-3 to TRBJ2-1, with D possibly matching TRBD2 (6 bases). Germline values: CDR1 ENHRY, CDR2 SYGVKD. The CDR3 runs to 15 residues. Trimming removed 1 base from V and 4 bases from J, with 11 bases in between. This CDR3 is CAISEYSGVYNEQFF. Written as DNA, the CDR3 is TGTGCCATCAGTGAGTATAGCGGCGTGTACAATGAGCAGTTCTTC.

The count of this clone is one. The chain has TRBV24-1 and TRBJ1-4, with 8 positions matching TRBD1. Losses at the gene ends were 4 bases for V and 6 bases for J; bases not matched to a gene: 3. The CDR3 runs 14 residues. Germline V gene sequence: CDR1 KGHDR, CDR2 SFDVKD. This CDR3 reads CATSDPTGDEKLFF. The CDR3 DNA sequence: TGTGCCACCAGTGACCCGACAGGGGATGAAAAACTGTTTTTT.

This chain connects TRBV2 to TRBJ1-1, with D possibly matching TRBD1 (6 bases). This CDR3 spans 13 amino acids. Germline CDR1 SNHLY, CDR2 FYNNEI. Trimming stripped 8 bases from V and 4 bases from J, with 14 bases between. This CDR3 is CASGGQLGTEAFF. The CDR3 DNA reads as TGTGCCAGCGGTGGACAGTTGGGCACTGAAGCTTTCTTT.

Only a few counts were recorded for this clone. The chain uses TRBV7-9 and TRBJ1-2, with a weak D call TRBD1 (5 bases). The CDR3 extends over 18 amino acids. The germline V and J ends were trimmed by 4 bases and 1 base, with 22 bases remaining between them. Germline V gene data show CDR1 as SEHNR and CDR2 as FQNEAQ (reference sequence). The CDR3 sequence is CASSSSDSGTEINYGYTF. For the CDR3, the DNA is TGTGCCAGCAGCTCATCCGACAGCGGGACGGAAATTAACTATGGCTACACCTTC.

The J gene is TRBJ1-1, the V gene TRBV7-2; no definite D call. Trimming left V 5 bases short and J 0 bases short, with 10 bases between. CDR3 length: 14 residues. CDR1 is SGHTA, CDR2 FQGNSA, per germline. CDR3 nucleotides: TGTGCCAGCAGCCTATCCTTCCTGAACACTGAAGCTTTCTTT. Protein product: CASSLSFLNTEAFF.

The chain employs TRBV5-4 and TRBJ2-5; perhaps TRBD2 as D (6 bases). Germline CDR1 and CDR2: SGHNT and YYREEE (reference sequence). The CDR3 consists of 14 residues. The germline V and J ends were trimmed by 2 bases and 4 bases, with 12 bases remaining between them. CDR3 sequence (DNA): TGTGCCAGCAGCTTCTGGGGGGTTCGAGAGACCCAGTACTTC. Protein sequence: CASSFWGVRETQYF.

Regarding this clone: Relative to the germline gene, one junction end is altered; a read error may explain this. This sample includes further DNA sequences coding for the same CDR3. V and J are TRBV2 and TRBJ1-4; TRBD1 matches at 7 bases. CDR3 length equals 15 residues. Germline loops: CDR1 SNHLY, CDR2 FYNNEI. CDR3 coding DNA: TGCGCCAGCAGTGGGGGACAGCTGCCTAATGAAAAACTGTTTTTT. Encoded protein: CASSGGQLPNEKLFF. Full variable domain (missing parts from reference TRBV2 and TRBJ1-4): EPEVTQTPSHQVTQMGQEVILRCVPISNHLYFYWYRQILGQKVEFLVSFYNNEISEKSEIFDDQFSVERPDGSNFTLKIRSTKLEDSAMYFCASSGGQLPNEKLFFGSGTQLSVL.

This chain connects TRBV19 to TRBJ1-4; 7 bases line up with TRBD1. The junction had 14 bases not matched to a gene; V was cut back by 6 bases and J by 7 bases. Germline V CDR1 and CDR2: LNHDA, SQIVND (reference sequence). This CDR3 comprises 16 residues. The CDR3 region is CASSPTRQGWGEKLFF. The CDR3 DNA sequence: TGTGCCAGTAGCCCCACCCGACAGGGATGGGGTGAAAAACTGTTTTTT.

J is TRBJ2-7 and V is TRBV19, with D uncertain. There are 13 residues in the CDR3. V was cut by 4 bases and J by 0 bases, with 7 bases left in between. Germline V lookup: CDR1 LNHDA, CDR2 SQIVND (reference sequence). CDR3 sequence (DNA): TGTGCCAGTAGTAAAGAGAGCTCCTACGAGCAGTACTTC. Its protein is CASSKESSYEQYF.

The chain combines TRBV5-3 with TRBJ1-5; D is possibly TRBD1 (6 bases). TRBV5-3 is known as an ORF, though its function is uncertain. This CDR3 is 15 amino acids long. Trimming took 3 bases from V and 6 from J, leaving 16 bases between them. This CDR3 reads CARSSRDNIPQPQHF. CDR3 DNA: TGTGCCAGAAGCTCCCGGGACAATATCCCTCAGCCCCAGCATTTT.

The chain links TRBV6-1 to TRBJ1-5, with 7 bases matching TRBD1. CDR3 size: 15 residues. Germline CDR1 and CDR2: MNHNS and SASEGT. The V and J ends lost 2 bases and 3 bases, in that order; junction bases with no gene match: 4. This CDR3 is CASSEMDRFNQPQHF. The DNA of the CDR3 is TGTGCCAGCAGTGAAATGGACAGGTTCAATCAGCCCCAGCATTTT.

The chain links TRBV5-1 to TRBJ1-1, with 9 bases fitting TRBD1. CDR1 and CDR2 from the germline V gene are SGHRS and YFSETQ. The CDR3 is made up of 15 amino acids. V gave up 0 bases and J gave up 4 bases; unmatched junction bases: 4. Here the CDR3 reads CASSLALTGGTEAFF. CDR3 DNA sequence: TGCGCCAGCAGCTTGGCCCTGACAGGGGGCACTGAAGCTTTCTTT.